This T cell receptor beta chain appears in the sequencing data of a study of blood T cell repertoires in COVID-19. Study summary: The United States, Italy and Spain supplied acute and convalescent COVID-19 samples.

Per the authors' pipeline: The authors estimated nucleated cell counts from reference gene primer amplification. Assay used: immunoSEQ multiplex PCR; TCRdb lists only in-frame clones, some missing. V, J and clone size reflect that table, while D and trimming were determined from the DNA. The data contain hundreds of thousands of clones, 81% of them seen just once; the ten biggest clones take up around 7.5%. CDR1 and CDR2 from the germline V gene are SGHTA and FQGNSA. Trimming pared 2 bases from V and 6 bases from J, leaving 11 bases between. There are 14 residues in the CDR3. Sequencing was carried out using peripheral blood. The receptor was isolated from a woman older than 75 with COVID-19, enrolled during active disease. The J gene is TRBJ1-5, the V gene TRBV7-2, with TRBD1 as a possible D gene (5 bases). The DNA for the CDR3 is TGTGCCAGCAGCTTAATTTGGGGGGGTCAGCCCCAGCATTTT. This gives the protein CASSLIWGGQPQHF. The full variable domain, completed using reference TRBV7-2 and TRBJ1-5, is GAGVSQSPSNKVTEKGKDVELRCDPISGHTALYWYRQSLGQGLEFLIYFQGNSAPDKSGLPSDRFSAERTGGSVSTLTIQRTQQEDSAVYLCASSLIWGGQPQHFGDGTRLSIL.